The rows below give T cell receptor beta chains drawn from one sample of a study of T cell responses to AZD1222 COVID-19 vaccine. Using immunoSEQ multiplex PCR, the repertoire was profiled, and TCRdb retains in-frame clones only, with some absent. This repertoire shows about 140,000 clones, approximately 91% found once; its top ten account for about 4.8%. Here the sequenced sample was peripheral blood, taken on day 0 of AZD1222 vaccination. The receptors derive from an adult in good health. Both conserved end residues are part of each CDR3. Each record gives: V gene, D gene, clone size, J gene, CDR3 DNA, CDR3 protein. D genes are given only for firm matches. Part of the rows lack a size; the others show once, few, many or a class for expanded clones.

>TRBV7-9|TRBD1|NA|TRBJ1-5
TGTGCCAGCAGTCATTTAGGGGGCCAGCCCCAGCATTTT
CASSHLGGQPQHF
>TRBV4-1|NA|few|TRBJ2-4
TGCGCCAGCAGCCAAGTCGGGAGTTTGAACATTCAGTACTTC
CASSQVGSLNIQYF
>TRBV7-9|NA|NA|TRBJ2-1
TGTGCCAGCGTTTGGGGGGAGTCCTACAATGAGCAGTTCTTC
CASVWGESYNEQFF
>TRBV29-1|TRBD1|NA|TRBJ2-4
TGCAGCGCCGGACAGGCCCTTAGAGACATTCAGTACTTC
CSAGQALRDIQYF
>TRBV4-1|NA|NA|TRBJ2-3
TGCGCCAGCAGCCATCCCCGGACAGATACGCAGTATTTT
CASSHPRTDTQYF
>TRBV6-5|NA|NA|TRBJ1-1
TGTGCCAGCAGTTACGGGCTTTCCACTGAAGCTTTCTTT
CASSYGLSTEAFF
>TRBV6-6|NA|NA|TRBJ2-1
TGTGCCAGCAATACCGGGTCGAGCTCCTACAATGAGCAGTTCTTC
CASNTGSSSYNEQFF
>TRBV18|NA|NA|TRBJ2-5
TGTGCCAGCTCACACGGTTCGCCGGGGGTAGAGACCCAGTACTTC
CASSHGSPGVETQYF
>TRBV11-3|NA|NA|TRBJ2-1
TGTGCCAGCAGCTTAGTAGGGGGCAATGAGCAGTTCTTC
CASSLVGGNEQFF
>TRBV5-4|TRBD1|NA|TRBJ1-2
TGTGCCAGCAGCTTGGTAGGACAGGGTTCTAACTATGGCTACACCTTC
CASSLVGQGSNYGYTF
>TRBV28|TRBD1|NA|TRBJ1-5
TGTGCCAGCAGTTTTTGGATATCTGGACAGGGCCTCTTTCAGCCCCAGCATTTT
CASSFWISGQGLFQPQHF
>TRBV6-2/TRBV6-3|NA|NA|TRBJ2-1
TGTGCCAGCACCCCAGGGGTCGGGACCCCATGGAACAATGAGCAGTTCTTC
CASTPGVGTPWNNEQFF
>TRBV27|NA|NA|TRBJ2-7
TGTGCCAGCAGCCTAGGACTGGCCCACGAGCAGTACTTC
CASSLGLAHEQYF
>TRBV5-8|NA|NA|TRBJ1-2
TGTGCCAGCAGTCGGGGGTTTAACTATGGCTACACCTTC
CASSRGFNYGYTF
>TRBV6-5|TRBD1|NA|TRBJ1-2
TGTGCCAGCAGTTCCCGGACAGGGGGAGCGTATGGCTACACCTTC
CASSSRTGGAYGYTF
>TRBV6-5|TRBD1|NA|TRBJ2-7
TGTGCCAGCAGACGGGACAGGGGTAAATACGAGCAGTACTTC
CASRRDRGKYEQYF
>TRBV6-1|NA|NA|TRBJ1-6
TGTGCCAGCAGTGATTTGATCTTCTATAATTCACCCCTCCACTTT
CASSDLIFYNSPLHF
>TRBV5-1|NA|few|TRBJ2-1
TGCGCCAGCGAGGTGGGAGGAAGCTCCTACAATGAGCAGTTCTTC
CASEVGGSSYNEQFF
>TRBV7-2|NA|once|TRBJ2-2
TGTGCCAGCAGCTTAGTTGGAGGCTCTGCAACCGGGGAGCTGTTTTTT
CASSLVGGSATGELFF
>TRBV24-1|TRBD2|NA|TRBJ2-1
TGTGCCACCAGTGATTCAGCTACTAGCGTCAACTCCTACAATGAGCAGTTCTTC
CATSDSATSVNSYNEQFF
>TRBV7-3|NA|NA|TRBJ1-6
TGTGCCAGCAGCGAAGGGGGCTATAATTCACCCCTCCACTTT
CASSEGGYNSPLHF
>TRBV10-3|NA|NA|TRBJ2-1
TGTGCCATCAGTTACAACAGGGAATACAATGAGCAGTTCTTC
CAISYNREYNEQFF
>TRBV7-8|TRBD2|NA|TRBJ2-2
TGTGCCAGCAGCTCGGGACTAGCGGGGGGGCTCTCGAACACCGGGGAGCTGTTTTTT
CASSSGLAGGLSNTGELFF
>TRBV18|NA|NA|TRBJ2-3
TGTGCCAGCTCACCACCCGTCGACCCGACAGATACGCAGTGTTTT
CASSPPVDPTDTQCF
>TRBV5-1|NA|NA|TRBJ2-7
TGCGCCAGCAGCTTGTGGGCAGGGGTTCCCGAGCAGTACTTC
CASSLWAGVPEQYF
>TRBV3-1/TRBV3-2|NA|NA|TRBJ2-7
TGTGCCAGCAGCCAAGAAAGCTGGGCGCTACAGTACTTC
CASSQESWALQYF
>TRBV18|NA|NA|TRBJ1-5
TGTGCCAGCTCACCACAGGGCAAAGGTCAGCCCCAGCATTTT
CASSPQGKGQPQHF
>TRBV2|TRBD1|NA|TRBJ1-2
TGTGCCAGCAGCGACAGGGGCGAAGGCTATGGCTACACCTTC
CASSDRGEGYGYTF
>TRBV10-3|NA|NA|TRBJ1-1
TGTGCCATCAGTGAGTCTATCTTCCGGGACGTTCGATCGGCTTTCTTT
CAISESIFRDVRSAFF
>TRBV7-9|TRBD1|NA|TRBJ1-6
TGTGCCAGCAGCTCCACCCAGGGGGATAATTCACCCCTCCACTTT
CASSSTQGDNSPLHF
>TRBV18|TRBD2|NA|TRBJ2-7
TGTGCCAGCTCACCACGGCCTAGCGGGAGTTCCGAGCAGTACTTC
CASSPRPSGSSEQYF
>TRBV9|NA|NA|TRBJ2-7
TGTGCCAGCAGTAGCCCTGGAGCGGCTTACGAGCAGTACTTC
CASSSPGAAYEQYF
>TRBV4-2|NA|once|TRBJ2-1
TGTGCCAGCAGCCAAGTTAGCGGGTCCGGACAGGAGCAGTTCTTC
CASSQVSGSGQEQFF
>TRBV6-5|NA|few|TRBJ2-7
TGTGCCAGCAGCTATCAAGTTGACGAGCAGTACTTC
CASSYQVDEQYF
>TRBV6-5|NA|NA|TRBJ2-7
TGTGCCAGCGAGGGGTTGAGAGCCTACGAGCAGTACTTC
CASEGLRAYEQYF
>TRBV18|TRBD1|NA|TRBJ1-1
TGTGCCAGCTCCATGACAGGGACCCTGATTCGGAACACTGAAGCTTTCTTT
CASSMTGTLIRNTEAFF
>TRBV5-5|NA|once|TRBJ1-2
TGTGCCAGCAGCTTGGAGTCAACGGCTAACTATGGCTACACCTTC
CASSLESTANYGYTF